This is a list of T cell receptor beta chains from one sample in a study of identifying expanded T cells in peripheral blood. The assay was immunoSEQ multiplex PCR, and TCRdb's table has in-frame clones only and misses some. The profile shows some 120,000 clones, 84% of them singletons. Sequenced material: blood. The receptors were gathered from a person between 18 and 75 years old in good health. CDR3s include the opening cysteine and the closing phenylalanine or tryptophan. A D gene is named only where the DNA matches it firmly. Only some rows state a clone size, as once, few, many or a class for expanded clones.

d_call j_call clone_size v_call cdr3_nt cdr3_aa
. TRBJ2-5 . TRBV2 TGTGCCAGCAGTGAAGGGTGGCCTAGCAAGAGGGAGACCCAGTACTTC CASSEGWPSKRETQYF
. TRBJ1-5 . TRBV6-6 TGTGCCAGCAGTTACTCAAGTCAGCCCCAGCATTTT CASSYSSQPQHF
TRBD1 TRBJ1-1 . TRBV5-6 TGTGCCAGCTGGACAGGGATAATGAACACTGAAGCTTTCTTT CASWTGIMNTEAFF
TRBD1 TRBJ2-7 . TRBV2 TGTGCCAGCAGTGAAGCTCGGACAGGGCAGACCTACGAGCAGTACTTC CASSEARTGQTYEQYF
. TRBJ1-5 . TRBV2 TGTGCCAGCCAAGGGGCGAATCAGCCCCAGCATTTT CASQGANQPQHF
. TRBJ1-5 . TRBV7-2 TGTGCCAGCAGCAGAGAAGCTCGGGTGGGGGATCAGCCCCAGCATTTT CASSREARVGDQPQHF
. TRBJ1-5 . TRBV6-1 TGTGCCAGCAGTGTACAGACCCAGCCCCAGCATTTT CASSVQTQPQHF
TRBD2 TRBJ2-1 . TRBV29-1 TGCAGCGTGCGAGACGGGGGGAACAATGAGCAGTTCTTC CSVRDGGNNEQFF
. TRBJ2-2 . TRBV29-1 TGCAGCGCGGACTCACGATACACCGGGGAGCTGTTTTTT CSADSRYTGELFF
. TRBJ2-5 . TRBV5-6 TGTGCCGGGTGGTCGAGGAGGAGCCAAGAGACCCAGTACTTC CAGWSRRSQETQYF
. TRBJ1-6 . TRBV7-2 TGTGCCAGCAGCTCGCCCCGGGGGCGCGGGCTCCCCTATAATTCACCCCTCCACTTT CASSSPRGRGLPYNSPLHF
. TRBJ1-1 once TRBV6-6 TGTGCCAGCAGGAGCAGGGTTGACACTGAAGCTTTCTTT CASRSRVDTEAFF
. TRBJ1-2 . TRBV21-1 TGTGCCAGCAGCAAGTGGGTCCCTAAGGGCTACACCTTC CASSKWVPKGYTF
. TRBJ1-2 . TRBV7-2 TGTGCCAGCAGCAAACCCGGGGGAGGCGGGACCTATGGCTACACCTTC CASSKPGGGGTYGYTF
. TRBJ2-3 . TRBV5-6 TGTGCCAGCAGCTCGATATCCTTGCCGGGGGTGAGAGATACGCAGTATTTT CASSSISLPGVRDTQYF
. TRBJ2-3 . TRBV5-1 TGCGCCAGCAGCTTGAATCTAGATACGCAGTATTTT CASSLNLDTQYF
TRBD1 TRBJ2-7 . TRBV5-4 TGTGCCAGCAGCTGGGCGCCCGGGACAGGGGCCTACGAGCAGTACTTC CASSWAPGTGAYEQYF
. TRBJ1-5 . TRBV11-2 TGTGCCAGCAGCTTAGAATGGGGTCAGCCCCAGCATTTT CASSLEWGQPQHF
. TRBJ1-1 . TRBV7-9 TGTGCCAGCAGCTTAGACGTAGGAAGGGGGGCTTTCTTT CASSLDVGRGAFF
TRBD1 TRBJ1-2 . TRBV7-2 TGTGCCAGCAGCACGAGACAGGGAAACTATGGCTACACCTTC CASSTRQGNYGYTF
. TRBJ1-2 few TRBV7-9 TGTGCCAGCAGCTTGAACAGGGACTATGGCTACACCTTC CASSLNRDYGYTF
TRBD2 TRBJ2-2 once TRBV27 TGTGCCAGCAGTTTAAACAAGGGACTAGCGGGGGCCGGGGAGCTGTTTTTT CASSLNKGLAGAGELFF
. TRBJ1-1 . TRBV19 TGTGCCAGTAGTATCCGAAGCGGGGGCGCTTCTGAAGCTTTCTTT CASSIRSGGASEAFF
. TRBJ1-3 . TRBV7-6 TGTGCCAGCAGCTTAGCGCGGTGGTTAGGTTCTGGAAACACCATATATTTT CASSLARWLGSGNTIYF
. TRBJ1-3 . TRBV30 TGTGCCTGGAGTCTGGAACGCTCTGGAAACACCATATATTTT CAWSLERSGNTIYF
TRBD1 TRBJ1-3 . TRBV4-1 TGCGCCAGCAGCCAGGTTTGGGACAGACTCCTCTTCTCTGGAAACACCATATATTTT CASSQVWDRLLFSGNTIYF
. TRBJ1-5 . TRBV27 TGTGCCAGCAGTCTGACAGGCCCCAGGCAGCCCCAGCATTTT CASSLTGPRQPQHF
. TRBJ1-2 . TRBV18 TGTGCCAGCTCACCACCTGTGGGGCAGGGAAACTATGGCTACACCTTC CASSPPVGQGNYGYTF
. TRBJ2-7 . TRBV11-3 TGTGCCAGCAGCTTAGGACAGTCCTACGAGCAGTACTTC CASSLGQSYEQYF
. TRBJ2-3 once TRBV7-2 TGTGCCAGCAGCTTAAGGTTTTCACTTGAGGATACGCAGTATTTT CASSLRFSLEDTQYF
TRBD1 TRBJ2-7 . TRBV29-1 TGCAGCGTTGAATTACAGGGGAGCTCCTACGAGCAGTACTTC CSVELQGSSYEQYF
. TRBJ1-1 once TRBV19 TGTGCCAGTAGTCAGAATGGACAAATACCTGAAGCTTTCTTT CASSQNGQIPEAFF
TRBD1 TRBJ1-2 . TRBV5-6 TGTGCCAGCAGCTTGGCCCTGACAGGGGGAATAGAGGGCTACACCTTC CASSLALTGGIEGYTF
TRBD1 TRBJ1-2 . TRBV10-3 TGTGCCATCAGTGCGACAGGGATCTATGGCTACACCTTC CAISATGIYGYTF
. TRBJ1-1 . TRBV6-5 TGTGCCAGCAGTAACCTTTGGGGGGGCAAGACTGAAGCTTTCTTT CASSNLWGGKTEAFF
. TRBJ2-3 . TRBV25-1 TGTGCCAGCAGTGATCGACAGTCGAGCACAGATATGCAGTATTTT CASSDRQSSTDMQYF
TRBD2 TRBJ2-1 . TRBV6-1 TGTGCCAGCAGTGGTCTAGCGGGGGGGGTAGAGCAGTTCTTC CASSGLAGGVEQFF
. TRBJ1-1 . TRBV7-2 TGTGCCAGCAGCTTAGGCCCGGTAGGGAACACTGAAGCTTTCTTT CASSLGPVGNTEAFF
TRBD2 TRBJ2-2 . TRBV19 TGTGCCAGTAGTCCCCATAGTCCAGCGGGGGCGAACACCGGGGAGCTGTTTTTT CASSPHSPAGANTGELFF
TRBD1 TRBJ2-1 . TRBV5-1 TGCGCCAGCAGCTTAGGGGGCGCCTCCTACAATGAGCAGTTCTTC CASSLGGASYNEQFF
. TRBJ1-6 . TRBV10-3 TGTGCCATCAGGAAAGAATCGGGTTCACCCCTCCACTTT CAIRKESGSPLHF
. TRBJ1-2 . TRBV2 TGTGCCAGCAGTGAAGCCTTCTCAGCTAACTATGGCTACACCTTC CASSEAFSANYGYTF
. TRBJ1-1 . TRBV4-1 TGCGCCAGCAGCCGACTCACACAAGGGTTGGGCACTGAAGCTTTCTTT CASSRLTQGLGTEAFF
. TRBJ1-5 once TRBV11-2 TGTGCCAGCAGCTTACCTAATCAGCCCCAGCATTTT CASSLPNQPQHF
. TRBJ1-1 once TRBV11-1 TGTGCCAGCAGCCCAATGCGGGGTCTGAACACTGAAGCTTTCTTT CASSPMRGLNTEAFF
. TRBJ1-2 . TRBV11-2 TGTGCCAGCAGTTTAGCAGGGATTGGGATCGGCTACACCTTC CASSLAGIGIGYTF
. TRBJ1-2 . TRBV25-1 TGTGCCAGCAGTTATGGGACGGACTATGGCTACACCTTC CASSYGTDYGYTF
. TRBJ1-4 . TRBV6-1 TGTGCCAGCAGTGTAATATCAACTAATGAAAAACTGTTTTTT CASSVISTNEKLFF
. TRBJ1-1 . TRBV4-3 TGCGCCAGCAGCCAAGACGCGGACCCCCGATTTGGTGCTTTCTTT CASSQDADPRFGAFF
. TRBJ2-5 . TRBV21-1 TGTGCCAGCAGCAAAGAGGTGTCGGGGGGGGCCCTTAACCAAGAGACCCAGTACTTC CASSKEVSGGALNQETQYF
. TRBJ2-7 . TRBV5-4 TGTGCCAGCAGCGTGACGACCGGGACACCATACTACGAGCAGTACTTC CASSVTTGTPYYEQYF
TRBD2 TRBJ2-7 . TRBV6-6 TGTGCCAGCAGTTACCCTTGGGATCTAGCGGGGGGCGAGCAGTACTTC CASSYPWDLAGGEQYF
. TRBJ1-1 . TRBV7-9 TGTGCCAGCAGCTCTCCAGGGGACACTGAAGCTTTCTTT CASSSPGDTEAFF
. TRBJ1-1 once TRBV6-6 TGTGCCAGCAGTTACTCTAGCGGGACCCCTGAAGCTTTCTTT CASSYSSGTPEAFF
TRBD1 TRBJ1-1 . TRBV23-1 TGCGCCAGCAGTCCGGCCAGGGGGACTGAAGCTTTCTTT CASSPARGTEAFF
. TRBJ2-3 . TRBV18 TGTGCCAGCTCACCACGTGACTTCGGCGGGGATACGCAGTATTTT CASSPRDFGGDTQYF
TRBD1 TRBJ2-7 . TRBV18 TGTGCCAGCTCACCAATCGCCCGGGACAGGGGAAGCTACGAGCAGTACTTC CASSPIARDRGSYEQYF
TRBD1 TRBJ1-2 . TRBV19 TGTGCCAGTAGTCCCCGGGGACAGGGAGGCTATGGCTACACCTTC CASSPRGQGGYGYTF